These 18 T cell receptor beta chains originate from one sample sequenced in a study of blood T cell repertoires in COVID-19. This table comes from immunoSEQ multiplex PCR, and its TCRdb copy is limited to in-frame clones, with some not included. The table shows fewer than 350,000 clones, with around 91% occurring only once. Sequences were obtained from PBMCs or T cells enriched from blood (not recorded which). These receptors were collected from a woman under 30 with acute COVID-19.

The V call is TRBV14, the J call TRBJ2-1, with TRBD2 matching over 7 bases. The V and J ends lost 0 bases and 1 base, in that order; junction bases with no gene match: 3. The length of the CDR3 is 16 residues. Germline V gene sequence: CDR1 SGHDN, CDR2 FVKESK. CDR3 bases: TGTGCCAGCAGCCAAGAAGTGGGAGGGTCCTACAATGAGCAGTTCTTC. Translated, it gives CASSQEVGGSYNEQFF.

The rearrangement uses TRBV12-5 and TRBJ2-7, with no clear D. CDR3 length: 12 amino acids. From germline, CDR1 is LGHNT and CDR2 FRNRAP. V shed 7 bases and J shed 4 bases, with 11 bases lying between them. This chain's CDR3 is CASAPARYEQYF. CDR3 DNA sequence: TGTGCTAGTGCCCCCGCCCGGTACGAGCAGTACTTC. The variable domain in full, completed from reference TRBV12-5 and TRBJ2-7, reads DARVTQTPRHKVTEMGQEVTMRCQPILGHNTVFWYRQTMMQGLELLAYFRNRAPLDDSGMPKDRFSAEMPDATLATLKIQPSEPRDSAVYFCASAPARYEQYFGPGTRLTVT.

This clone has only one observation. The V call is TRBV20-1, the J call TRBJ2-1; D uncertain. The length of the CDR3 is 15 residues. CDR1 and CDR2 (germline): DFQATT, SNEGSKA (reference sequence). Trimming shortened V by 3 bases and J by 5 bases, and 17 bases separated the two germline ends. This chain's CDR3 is CSASALKQENNEQFF. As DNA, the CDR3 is TGCAGTGCTAGTGCCCTTAAGCAGGAAAACAATGAGCAGTTCTTC.

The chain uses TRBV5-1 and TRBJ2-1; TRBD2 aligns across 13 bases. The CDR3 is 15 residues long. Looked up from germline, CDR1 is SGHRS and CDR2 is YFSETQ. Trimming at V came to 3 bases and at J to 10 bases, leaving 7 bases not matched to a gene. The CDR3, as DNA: TGCGCCAGCAGCTCCGACTGGGGACTAGCGGGGGAGCAGTTCTTC. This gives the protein CASSSDWGLAGEQFF.

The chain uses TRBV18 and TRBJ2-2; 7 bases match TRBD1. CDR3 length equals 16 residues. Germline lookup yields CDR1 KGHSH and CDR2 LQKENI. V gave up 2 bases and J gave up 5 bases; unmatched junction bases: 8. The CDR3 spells CASSPYTGTATGELFF. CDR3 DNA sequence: TGTGCCAGCTCACCATATACCGGGACAGCGACCGGGGAGCTGTTTTTT.

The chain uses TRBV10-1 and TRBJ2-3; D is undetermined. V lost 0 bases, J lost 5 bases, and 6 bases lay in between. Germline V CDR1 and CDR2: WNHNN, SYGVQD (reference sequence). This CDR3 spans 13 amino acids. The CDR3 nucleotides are TGCGCCAGCAGTGAGTCGCCCGGAGATACGCAGTATTTT. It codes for CASSESPGDTQYF.

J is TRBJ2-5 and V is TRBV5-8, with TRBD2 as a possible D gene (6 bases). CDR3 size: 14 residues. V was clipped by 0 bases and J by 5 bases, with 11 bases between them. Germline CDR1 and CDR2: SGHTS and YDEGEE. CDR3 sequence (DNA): TGTGCCAGCAGCTTGGCCGGGGGTTTTGAGACCCAGTACTTC. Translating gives CASSLAGGFETQYF.

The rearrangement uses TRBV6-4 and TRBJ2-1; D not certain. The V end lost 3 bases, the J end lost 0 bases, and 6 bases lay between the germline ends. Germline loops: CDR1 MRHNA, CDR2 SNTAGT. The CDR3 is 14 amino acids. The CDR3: CASSEGSSYNEQFF. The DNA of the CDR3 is TGTGCCAGCAGTGAGGGCAGCTCCTACAATGAGCAGTTCTTC.

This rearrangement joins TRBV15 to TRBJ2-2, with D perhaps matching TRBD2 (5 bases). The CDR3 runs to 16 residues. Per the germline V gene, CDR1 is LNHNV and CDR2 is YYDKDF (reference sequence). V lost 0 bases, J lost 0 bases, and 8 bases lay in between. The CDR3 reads CATSRDVGTNTGELFF. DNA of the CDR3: TGTGCCACCAGCAGAGATGTCGGGACGAACACCGGGGAGCTGTTTTTT.

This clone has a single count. CDR3 coding DNA: TGCGCCAGCAGTCGGACAGGGGAGACCTACGAGCAGTACTTC. Amino acid sequence: CASSRTGETYEQYF. V usage is TRBV10-1 and J usage is TRBJ2-7; 9 bases agree with TRBD1. This CDR3 is 14 amino acids long. With V trimmed by 5 bases and J by 2 bases, 4 bases remained unmatched. CDR1 and CDR2 (germline): WNHNN, SYGVQD (reference sequence).

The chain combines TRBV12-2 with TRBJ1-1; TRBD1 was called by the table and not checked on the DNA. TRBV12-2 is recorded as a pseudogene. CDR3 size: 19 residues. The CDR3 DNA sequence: TGTGCAAGTCGCTTAGCGTGCCAGTCGCCGCGAAGGGGAAACACTGAAGCTTTCTTT. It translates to CASRLACQSPRRGNTEAFF.

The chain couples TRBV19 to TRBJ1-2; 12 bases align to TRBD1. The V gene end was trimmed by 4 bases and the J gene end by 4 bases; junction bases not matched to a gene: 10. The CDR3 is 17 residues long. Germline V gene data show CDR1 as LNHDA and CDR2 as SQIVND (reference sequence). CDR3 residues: CASSTRGQGALGYGYTF. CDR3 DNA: TGTGCCAGTAGTACTAGGGGACAGGGGGCGTTGGGCTATGGCTACACCTTC.

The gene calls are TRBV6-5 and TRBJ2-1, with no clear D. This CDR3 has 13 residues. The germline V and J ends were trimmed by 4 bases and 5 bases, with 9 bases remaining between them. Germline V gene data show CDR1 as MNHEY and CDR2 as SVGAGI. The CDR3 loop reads CASSSDLDNEQFF. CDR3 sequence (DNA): TGTGCCAGCAGTTCCGACCTAGACAATGAGCAGTTCTTC.

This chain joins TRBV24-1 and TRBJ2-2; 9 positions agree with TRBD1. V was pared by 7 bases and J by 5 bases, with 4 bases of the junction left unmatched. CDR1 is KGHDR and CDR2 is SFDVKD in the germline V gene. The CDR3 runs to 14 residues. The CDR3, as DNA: TGTGCCACCAGCGGGACAGGGCGAACCGGGGAGCTGTTTTTT. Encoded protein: CATSGTGRTGELFF.

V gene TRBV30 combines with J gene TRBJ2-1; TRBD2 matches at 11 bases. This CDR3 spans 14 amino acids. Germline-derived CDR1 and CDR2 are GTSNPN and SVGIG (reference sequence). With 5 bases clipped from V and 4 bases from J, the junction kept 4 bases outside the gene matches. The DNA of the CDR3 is TGTGCCTGGGCCGGGACTAGCGGATACAATGAGCAGTTCTTC. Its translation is CAWAGTSGYNEQFF.

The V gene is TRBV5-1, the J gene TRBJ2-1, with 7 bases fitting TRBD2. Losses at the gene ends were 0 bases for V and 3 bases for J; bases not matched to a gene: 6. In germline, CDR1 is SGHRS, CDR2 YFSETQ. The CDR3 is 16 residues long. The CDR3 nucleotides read TGCGCCAGCAGCTTGGAGAGAGCGGGGTACTACAATGAGCAGTTCTTC. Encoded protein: CASSLERAGYYNEQFF. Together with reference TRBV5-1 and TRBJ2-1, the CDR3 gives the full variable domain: KAGVTQTPRYLIKTRGQQVTLSCSPISGHRSVSWYQQTPGQGLQFLFEYFSETQRNKGNFPGRFSGRQFSNSRSEMNVSTLELGDSALYLCASSLERAGYYNEQFFGPGTRLTVL.

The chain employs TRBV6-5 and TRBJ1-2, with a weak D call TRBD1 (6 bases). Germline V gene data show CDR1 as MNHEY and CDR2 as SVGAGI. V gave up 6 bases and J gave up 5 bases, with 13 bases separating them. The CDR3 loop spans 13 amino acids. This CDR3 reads CASSLRGNYGYTF. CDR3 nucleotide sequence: TGTGCCAGCAGCTTAAGGGGGAATTATGGCTACACCTTC.

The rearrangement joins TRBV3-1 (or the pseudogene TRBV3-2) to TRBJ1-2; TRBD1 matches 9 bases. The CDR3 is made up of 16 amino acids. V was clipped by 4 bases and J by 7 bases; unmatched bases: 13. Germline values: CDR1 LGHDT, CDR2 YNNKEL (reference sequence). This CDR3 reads CASSRAGTGNLGGYTF. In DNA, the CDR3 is TGTGCCAGCAGCCGAGCCGGGACAGGGAATTTAGGTGGCTACACCTTC.